This T cell receptor (beta chain) was profiled in a study of T-cell reconstitution after alpha-beta-depleted transplantation in children. The sample holds a few counts of this clonotype. V was cut by 8 bases and J by 1 base, with 18 bases left in between. The CDR3 length is 16 residues. Using unique molecular identifiers, the investigators prepared the TCRbeta library. MiXCR, run by TCRdb on the PCR reads, gives a single entry per CDR3 protein. Of 500,000 to 600,000 distinct CDR3 sequences listed, roughly 18% are singletons. The chain joins TRBV12-3 or TRBV12-4 to TRBJ2-4, with TRBD2 as a possible D gene (6 bases). This TCR was sampled from a human donor who donated a stem cell graft to a child with acute lymphoblastic leukemia. Sequenced here: PBMCs from the stem cell graft donor, sampled from the stem cell graft. The CDR3: CASLAGRSGAKNIQYF. CDR3 nucleotides: TGTGCCAGCCTTGCGGGTAGGAGCGGGGCCAAAAACATTCAGTACTTC.